The clone carrying this TCR beta chain was recorded once. Its antigen remains unknown. This specimen belongs to a study of cytotoxic CD8 clonotypes in ibrutinib-treated CLL. Assay used: immunoSEQ multiplex PCR; TCRdb lists only in-frame clones, some missing. The table shows about 200,000 clones, with over 60% occurring only once. Overall study results and limits: Once treatment began, public clonotypes, which were uncommon, contracted or stayed stable. Relative to age-matched healthy donors, clonality at baseline was higher, and it tracked circulating CD8+ T-cell counts.

This specimen was PBMCs, taken after 24 months of ibrutinib treatment. The sequence was collected from a human donor with chronic lymphocytic leukemia.

The CDR3 reads CATLRTPHDTQYF. CDR3 nucleotides: TGTGCCACCCTACGGACCCCACACGATACGCAGTATTTT. This chain uses TRBV6-5 with TRBJ2-3; unclear D gene. Between the trimmed V and J ends, which lost 10 bases and 6 bases, there was a span of 17 bases. The V gene's germline CDR1 is MNHEY and CDR2 SVGAGI. The CDR3 covers 13 residues.